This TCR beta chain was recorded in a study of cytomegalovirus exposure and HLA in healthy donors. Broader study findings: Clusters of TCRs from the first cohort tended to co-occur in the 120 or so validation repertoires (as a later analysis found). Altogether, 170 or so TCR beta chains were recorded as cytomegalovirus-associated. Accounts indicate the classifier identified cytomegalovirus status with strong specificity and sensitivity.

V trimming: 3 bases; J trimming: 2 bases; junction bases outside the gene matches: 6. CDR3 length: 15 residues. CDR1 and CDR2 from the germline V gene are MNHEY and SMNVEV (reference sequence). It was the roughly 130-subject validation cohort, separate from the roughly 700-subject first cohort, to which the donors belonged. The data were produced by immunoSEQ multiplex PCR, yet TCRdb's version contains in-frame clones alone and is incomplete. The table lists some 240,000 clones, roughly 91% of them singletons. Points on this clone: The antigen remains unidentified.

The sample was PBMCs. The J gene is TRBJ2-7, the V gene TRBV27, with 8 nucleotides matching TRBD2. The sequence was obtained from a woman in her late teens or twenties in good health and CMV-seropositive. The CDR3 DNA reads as TGTGCCAGCAGTTTGGTGAGCGGGAGCCCCTACGAGCAGTACTTC. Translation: CASSLVSGSPYEQYF.